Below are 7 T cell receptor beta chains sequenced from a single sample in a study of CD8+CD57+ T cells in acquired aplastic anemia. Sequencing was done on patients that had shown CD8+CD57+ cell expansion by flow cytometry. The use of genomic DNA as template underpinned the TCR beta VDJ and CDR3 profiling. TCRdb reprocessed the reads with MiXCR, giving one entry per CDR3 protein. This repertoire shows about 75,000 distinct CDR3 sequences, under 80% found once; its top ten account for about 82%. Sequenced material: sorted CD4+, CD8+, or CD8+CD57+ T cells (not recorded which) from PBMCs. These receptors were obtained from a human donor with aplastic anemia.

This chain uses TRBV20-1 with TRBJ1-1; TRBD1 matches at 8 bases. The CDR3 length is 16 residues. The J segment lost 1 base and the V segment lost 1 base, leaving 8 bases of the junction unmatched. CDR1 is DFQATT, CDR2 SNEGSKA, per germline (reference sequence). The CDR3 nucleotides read TGCAGTGCTAGAGGTGGACAGGGTTGGGCGAACACTGAAGCTTTCTTT. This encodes CSARGGQGWANTEAFF.

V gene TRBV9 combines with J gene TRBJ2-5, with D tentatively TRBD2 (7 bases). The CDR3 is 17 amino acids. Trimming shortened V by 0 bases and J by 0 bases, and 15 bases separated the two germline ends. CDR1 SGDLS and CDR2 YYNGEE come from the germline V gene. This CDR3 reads CASSVGTTGGNQETQYF. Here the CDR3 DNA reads TGTGCCAGCAGCGTAGGAACTACGGGGGGCAACCAAGAGACCCAGTACTTC.

The CDR3 nucleotides are TGTGCCAGCAGCCCGGGAAACAATGAGCAGTTCTTC. Amino acids: CASSPGNNEQFF. V and J are TRBV5-8 and TRBJ2-1; D is possibly TRBD2 (5 bases). This CDR3 contains 12 residues. Trimming took off 4 bases at V and 5 bases at J, with 7 bases between the two ends. Per germline, CDR1 SGHTS and CDR2 YDEGEE.

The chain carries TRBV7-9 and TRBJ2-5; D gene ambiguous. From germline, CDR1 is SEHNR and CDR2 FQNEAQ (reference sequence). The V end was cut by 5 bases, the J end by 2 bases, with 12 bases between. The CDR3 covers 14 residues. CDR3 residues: CASSPSMPQETQYF. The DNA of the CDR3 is TGTGCCAGCAGCCCCTCTATGCCACAAGAGACCCAGTACTTC.

CDR3 DNA: TGTGCCAGCAGGGGGACGGATGCCTCGGTGCCCGGCTACACCTTC. Translating gives CASRGTDASVPGYTF. The chain combines TRBV12-3 or TRBV12-4 with TRBJ1-2; TRBD1 might be the D (5 bases). The CDR3 contains 15 residues. V lost 6 bases and J 8 bases, leaving 22 bases between the germline ends.

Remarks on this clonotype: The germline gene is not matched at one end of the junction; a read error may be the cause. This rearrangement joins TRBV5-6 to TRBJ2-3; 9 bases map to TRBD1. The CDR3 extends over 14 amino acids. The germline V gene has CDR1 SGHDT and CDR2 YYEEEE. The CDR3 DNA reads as TGCGCCAGCAGCCATACAGGGGGCCCAGATACGCAGTATTTT. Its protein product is CASSHTGGPDTQYF.

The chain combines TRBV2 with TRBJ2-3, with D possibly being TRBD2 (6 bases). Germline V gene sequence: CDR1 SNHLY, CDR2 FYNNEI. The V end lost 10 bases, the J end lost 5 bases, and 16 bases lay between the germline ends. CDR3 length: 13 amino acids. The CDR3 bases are TGTGCCACGCCTAGGGTAGCGGAAGATACGCAGTATTTT. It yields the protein CATPRVAEDTQYF.